These 16 T cell receptor beta chains share one sample of origin, sequenced in a study of blood T cell repertoires in COVID-19. Clones were read by immunoSEQ multiplex PCR, and TCRdb kept only the in-frame ones, dropping some. The profile shows roughly 60,000 clones, just under 80% of them singletons. The sample was peripheral blood. These receptors were taken from a human donor in a cohort sampled during active COVID-19.

CDR3 protein: CASSQGLNEKLFF. The CDR3 DNA reads as TGTGCCAGCTCGCAGGGGCTTAATGAAAAACTGTTTTTT. The chain is built from TRBV18 and TRBJ1-4, with D tentatively TRBD1 (6 bases). CDR1 is KGHSH, CDR2 LQKENI, per germline. V dropped 6 bases and J dropped 4 bases, with 9 bases sitting between them. This CDR3 has 13 amino acids.

The chain recombines TRBV7-3 with TRBJ1-1, with D hard to call. CDR1 is SGHTA, CDR2 FQGTGA, per germline. V lost 1 base and J 1 base, leaving 13 bases between the germline ends. The CDR3 length is 16 residues. The CDR3 DNA sequence: TGTGCCAGCAGCTTAAGATTGGGAGAGGGGAACACTGAAGCTTTCTTT. Protein sequence: CASSLRLGEGNTEAFF.

The CDR3: CASSPLMVGSGRTDTQYF. The CDR3 region has the DNA TGTGCCAGCTCACCCCTCATGGTGGGTAGCGGGAGGACAGATACGCAGTATTTT. V is TRBV18 and J is TRBJ2-3; 10 bases are a match to TRBD2. J was trimmed by 3 bases and V by 3 bases; bases with no gene match: 12. The CDR3 is made up of 18 amino acids. Germline V gives CDR1 KGHSH, CDR2 LQKENI.

The chain has TRBV10-1 and TRBJ2-5, with D maybe TRBD2 (6 bases). Germline V gives CDR1 WNHNN, CDR2 SYGVQD (reference sequence). The CDR3 is 12 amino acids. The V gene lost 9 bases and the J gene lost 4 bases, with 12 bases spanning the gap. CDR3 DNA: TGCGCCAGTTCGGCCGGGAGAGAGACCCAGTACTTC. Translation gives CASSAGRETQYF.

The chain employs TRBV28 and TRBJ1-6, with 8 positions matching TRBD1. Trimming removed 6 bases from V and 10 bases from J; junction bases left unmatched: 11. CDR1 and CDR2 from the germline V gene are MDHEN and SYDVKM. The CDR3 consists of 15 residues. CDR3 nucleotide sequence: TGTGCCAGCAGCCGCACTGACAGGGGAACGTCACCCCTCCACTTT. Protein: CASSRTDRGTSPLHF.

There are a few counts of this clone. This chain links TRBV18 with TRBJ1-6; TRBD1 matches at 11 bases. V lost 2 bases, J lost 11 bases, and 5 bases stayed unmatched. Germline V gene lookup returns CDR1 KGHSH and CDR2 LQKENI. CDR3 length equals 15 residues. CDR3 in amino acids: CASSPGTGGYAPLHF. The CDR3 nucleotides read TGTGCCAGCTCACCAGGGACAGGGGGTTACGCACCCCTCCACTTT.

CDR3 DNA sequence: TGCGCCAGCAGCTTCTTCGGGTCTGGGGCCAACGTCCTGACTTTC. Protein sequence: CASSFFGSGANVLTF. The chain has TRBV5-1 and TRBJ2-6; D not certain. Between the trimmed V and J ends, which lost 2 bases and 1 base, there was a span of 7 bases. The CDR3 spans 15 residues. Germline loops: CDR1 SGHRS, CDR2 YFSETQ.

V and J are TRBV27 and TRBJ2-7; 9 bases match TRBD1. The germline V gene has CDR1 MNHEY and CDR2 SMNVEV (reference sequence). This CDR3 comprises 15 residues. Trimming removed 5 bases from V and 3 bases from J; junction bases left unmatched: 8. The CDR3 region is CASSRGQGSFYEQYF. CDR3 DNA sequence: TGTGCCAGCAGTCGGGGACAGGGAAGTTTCTACGAGCAGTACTTC.

The chain employs TRBV5-1 and TRBJ2-2; perhaps TRBD2 as D (5 bases). This CDR3 has 16 amino acids. V was clipped by 4 bases and J by 0 bases, with 13 bases between them. CDR1 SGHRS and CDR2 YFSETQ come from the germline V gene. The CDR3 loop reads CASSRETLANTGELFF. CDR3 nucleotides: TGCGCCAGCAGCAGGGAGACACTCGCGAACACCGGGGAGCTGTTTTTT.

In this sample, this clone turned up a few times. This rearrangement joins TRBV29-1 to TRBJ2-1, with TRBD2 matching over 10 bases. Germline-derived CDR1 and CDR2 are SQVTM and ANQGSEA. This CDR3 is built from 14 residues. The junction had 5 bases not matched to a gene; V was cut back by 3 bases and J by 6 bases. The CDR3 here is CSVEGTSGINEQFF. The CDR3 DNA is TGCAGCGTTGAGGGAACTAGCGGGATCAATGAGCAGTTCTTC.

This clone occurred once. The V gene is TRBV10-2, the J gene TRBJ1-5; 7 bases are shared with TRBD1. Per the germline V gene, CDR1 is WSHSY and CDR2 is SAAADI. The CDR3 runs to 14 residues. With V trimmed by 10 bases and J by 0 bases, 6 bases remained unmatched. The CDR3 DNA is TGCGCCACCTACACAGGGGTTAGCAATCAGCCCCAGCATTTT. This sequence encodes CATYTGVSNQPQHF.

This chain uses TRBV5-8 with TRBJ1-2, with D unclear. This CDR3 region has 13 residues. Germline V gene sequence: CDR1 SGHTS, CDR2 YDEGEE. V dropped 1 base and J dropped 5 bases, with 9 bases sitting between them. The CDR3 DNA follows: TGTGCCAGCAGCTTGAAACAGCTTTATGGCTACACCTTC. It encodes CASSLKQLYGYTF.

The chain carries TRBV27 and TRBJ2-7; 7 bases are a match to TRBD1. The germline CDR1 and CDR2 sequences are MNHEY and SMNVEV (reference sequence). This CDR3 has 15 residues. Trimming cost V 8 bases and J 4 bases; bases outside gene matches: 14. CDR3 nucleotide sequence: TGTGCCAGCGGATTAAACAGGGGATCGGGATACGAGCAGTACTTC. Amino acids: CASGLNRGSGYEQYF.

By sample fraction, this clone is medium-sized (0.01 to 0.1%). The chain is built from TRBV5-1 and TRBJ2-1; 14 positions match TRBD2. Unmatched junction bases numbered 2, after V lost 0 bases and J lost 3 bases. In germline, CDR1 is SGHRS, CDR2 YFSETQ. The CDR3 is 17 amino acids. CDR3 bases: TGCGCCAGCAGCTTGGATGGGACTAGCGGGGGCTACAATGAGCAGTTCTTC. It translates to CASSLDGTSGGYNEQFF.

The rearrangement links TRBV5-6 to TRBJ2-1; 11 positions match TRBD2. The CDR3 contains 14 residues. The V gene end was trimmed by 4 bases and the J gene end by 8 bases; junction bases not matched to a gene: 5. Germline assignment: CDR1 SGHDT and CDR2 YYEEEE. The DNA of the CDR3 is TGTGCCAGCAGCACTCGACTAGCGGGGCATGAGCAGTTCTTC. Translating it yields CASSTRLAGHEQFF.

The V gene is TRBV10-3, the J gene TRBJ1-2, with D unresolved. The V gene lost 0 bases and the J gene lost 2 bases, with 10 bases spanning the gap. Germline CDR1 reads ENHRY; CDR2 reads SYGVKD. The CDR3 sequence is 15 residues long. Here the CDR3 reads CAISESIVRNYGYTF. As DNA, the CDR3 is TGTGCCATCAGTGAGTCGATAGTCAGGAACTATGGCTACACCTTC.